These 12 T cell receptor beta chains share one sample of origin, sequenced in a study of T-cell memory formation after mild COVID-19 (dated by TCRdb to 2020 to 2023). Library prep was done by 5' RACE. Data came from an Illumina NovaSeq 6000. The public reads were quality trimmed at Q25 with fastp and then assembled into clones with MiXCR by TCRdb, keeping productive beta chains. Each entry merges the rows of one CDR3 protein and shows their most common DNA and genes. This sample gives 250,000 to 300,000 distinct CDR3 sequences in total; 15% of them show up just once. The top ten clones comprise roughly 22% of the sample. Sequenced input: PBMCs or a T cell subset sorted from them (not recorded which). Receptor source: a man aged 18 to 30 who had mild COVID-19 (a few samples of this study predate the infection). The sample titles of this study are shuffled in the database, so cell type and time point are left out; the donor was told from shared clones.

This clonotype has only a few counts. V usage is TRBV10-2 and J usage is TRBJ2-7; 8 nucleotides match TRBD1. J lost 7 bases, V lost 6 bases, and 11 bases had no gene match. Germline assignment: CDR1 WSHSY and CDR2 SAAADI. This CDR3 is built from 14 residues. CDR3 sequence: CASRPGQAVREQYF. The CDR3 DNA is TGCGCCAGCAGACCGGGACAGGCGGTGAGGGAGCAGTACTTC.

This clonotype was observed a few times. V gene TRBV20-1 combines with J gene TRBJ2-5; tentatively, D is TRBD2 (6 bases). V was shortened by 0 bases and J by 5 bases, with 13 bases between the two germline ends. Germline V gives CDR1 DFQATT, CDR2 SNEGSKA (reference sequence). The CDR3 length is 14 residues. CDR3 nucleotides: TGCAGTGCTAGAGATCCAAGCGGGCGGGAGACCCAGTACTTC. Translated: CSARDPSGRETQYF.

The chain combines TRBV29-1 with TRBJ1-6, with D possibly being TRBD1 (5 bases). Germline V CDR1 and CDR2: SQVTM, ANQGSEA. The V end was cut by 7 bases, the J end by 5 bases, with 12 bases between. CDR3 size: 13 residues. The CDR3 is CSARRGDNSPLHF. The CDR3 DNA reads TGCAGCGCCCGACGAGGGGATAATTCACCCCTCCACTTT.

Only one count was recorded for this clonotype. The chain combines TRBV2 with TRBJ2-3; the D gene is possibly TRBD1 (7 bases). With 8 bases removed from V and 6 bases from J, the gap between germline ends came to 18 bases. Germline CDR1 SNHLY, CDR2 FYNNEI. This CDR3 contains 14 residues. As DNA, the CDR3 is TGTGCCAGCGGCGACGGGGGACAGATGGATACGCAGTATTTT. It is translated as CASGDGGQMDTQYF.

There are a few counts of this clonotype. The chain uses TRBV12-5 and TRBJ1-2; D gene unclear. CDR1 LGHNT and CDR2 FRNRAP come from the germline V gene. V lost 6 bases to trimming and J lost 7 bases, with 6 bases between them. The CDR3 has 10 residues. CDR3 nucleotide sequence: TGTGCTAGTGGAGAAGGTGGCTACACCTTC. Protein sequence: CASGEGGYTF.

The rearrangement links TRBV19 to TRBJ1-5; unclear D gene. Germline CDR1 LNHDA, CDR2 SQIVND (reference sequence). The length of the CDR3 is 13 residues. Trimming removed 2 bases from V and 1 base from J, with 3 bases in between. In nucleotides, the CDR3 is TGTGCCAGTAGTATAAGCAGCAATCAGCCCCAGCATTTT. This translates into CASSISSNQPQHF.

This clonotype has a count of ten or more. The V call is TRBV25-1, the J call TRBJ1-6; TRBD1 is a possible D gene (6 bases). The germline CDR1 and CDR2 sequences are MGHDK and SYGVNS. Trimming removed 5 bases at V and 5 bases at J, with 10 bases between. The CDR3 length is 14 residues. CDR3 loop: CASSWTVHNSPLHF. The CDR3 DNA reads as TGTGCCAGCAGTTGGACAGTTCATAATTCACCCCTCCACTTT.

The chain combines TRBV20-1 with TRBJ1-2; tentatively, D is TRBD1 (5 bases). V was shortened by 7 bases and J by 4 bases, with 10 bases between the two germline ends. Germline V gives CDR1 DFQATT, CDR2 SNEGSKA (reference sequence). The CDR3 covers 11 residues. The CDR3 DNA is TGCAGTGTCGGCGGGGGCTATGGCTACACCTTC. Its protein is CSVGGGYGYTF.

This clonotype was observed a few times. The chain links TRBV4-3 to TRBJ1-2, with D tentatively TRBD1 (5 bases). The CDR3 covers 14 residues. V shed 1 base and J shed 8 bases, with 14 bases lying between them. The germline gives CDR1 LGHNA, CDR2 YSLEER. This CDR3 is CASSQASRVRGYTF. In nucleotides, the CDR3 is TGCGCCAGCAGCCAAGCGTCCAGGGTCCGGGGCTACACCTTC.

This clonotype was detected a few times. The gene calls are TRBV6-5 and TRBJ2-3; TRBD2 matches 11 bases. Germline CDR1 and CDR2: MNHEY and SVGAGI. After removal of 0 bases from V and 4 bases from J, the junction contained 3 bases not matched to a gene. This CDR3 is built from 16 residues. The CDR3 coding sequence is TGTGCCAGCAGTTACTCGACTAGCGGGGTACCAGATACGCAGTATTTT. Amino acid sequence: CASSYSTSGVPDTQYF.

DNA of the CDR3: TGTGCCAGCAGCTCCGACCGATTCGAGCAGTACTTC. Protein sequence: CASSSDRFEQYF. The chain carries TRBV5-4 and TRBJ2-7; no clear D gene. The germline gives CDR1 SGHNT, CDR2 YYREEE (reference sequence). V was trimmed by 3 bases and J by 6 bases, leaving 10 bases between them. The CDR3 totals 12 residues.

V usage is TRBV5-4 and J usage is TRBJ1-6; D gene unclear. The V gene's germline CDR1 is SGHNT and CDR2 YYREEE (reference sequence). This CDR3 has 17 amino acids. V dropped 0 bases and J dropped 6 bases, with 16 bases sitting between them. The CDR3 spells CASSLDSWSSANSPLHF. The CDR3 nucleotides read TGTGCCAGCAGCTTGGACAGTTGGTCATCCGCTAATTCACCCCTCCACTTT. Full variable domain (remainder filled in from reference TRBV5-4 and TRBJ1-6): ETGVTQSPTHLIKTRGQQVTLRCSSQSGHNTVSWYQQALGQGPQFIFQYYREEENGRGNFPPRFSGLQFPNYSSELNVNALELDDSALYLCASSLDSWSSANSPLHFGNGTRLTVT.